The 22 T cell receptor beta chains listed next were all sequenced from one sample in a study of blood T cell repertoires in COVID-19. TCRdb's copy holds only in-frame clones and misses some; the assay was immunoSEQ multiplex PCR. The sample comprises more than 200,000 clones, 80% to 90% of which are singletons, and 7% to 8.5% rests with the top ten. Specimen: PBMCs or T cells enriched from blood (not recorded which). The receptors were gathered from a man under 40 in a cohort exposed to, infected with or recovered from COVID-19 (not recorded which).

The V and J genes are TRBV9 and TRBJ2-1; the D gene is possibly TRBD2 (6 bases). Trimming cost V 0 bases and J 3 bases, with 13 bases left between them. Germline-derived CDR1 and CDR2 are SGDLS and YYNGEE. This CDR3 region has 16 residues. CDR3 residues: CASSVELSGFYNEQFF. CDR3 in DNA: TGTGCCAGCAGCGTAGAACTAAGCGGGTTCTACAATGAGCAGTTCTTC.

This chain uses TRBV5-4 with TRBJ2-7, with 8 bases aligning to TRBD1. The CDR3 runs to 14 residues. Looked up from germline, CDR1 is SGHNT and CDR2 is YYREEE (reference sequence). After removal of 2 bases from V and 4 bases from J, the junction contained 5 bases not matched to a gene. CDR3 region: CASSFTGGEYEQYF. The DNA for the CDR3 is TGTGCCAGCAGCTTTACAGGGGGTGAGTACGAGCAGTACTTC.

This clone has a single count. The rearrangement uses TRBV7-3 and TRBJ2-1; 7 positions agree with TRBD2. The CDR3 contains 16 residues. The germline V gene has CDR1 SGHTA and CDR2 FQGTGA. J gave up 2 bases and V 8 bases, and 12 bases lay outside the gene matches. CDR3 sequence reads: CASGTSSGATYNEQFF. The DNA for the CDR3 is TGTGCCAGCGGGACCTCAAGCGGGGCCACCTACAATGAGCAGTTCTTC.

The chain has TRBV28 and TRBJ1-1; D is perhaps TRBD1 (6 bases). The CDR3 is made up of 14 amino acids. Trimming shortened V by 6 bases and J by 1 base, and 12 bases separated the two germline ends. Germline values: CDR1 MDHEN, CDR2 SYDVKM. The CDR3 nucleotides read TGTGCCAGCAGCGACTTGGGACAGAACACTGAAGCTTTCTTT. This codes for CASSDLGQNTEAFF. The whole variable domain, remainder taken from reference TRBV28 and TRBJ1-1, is DVKVTQSSRYLVKRTGEKVFLECVQDMDHENMFWYRQDPGLGLRLIYFSYDVKMKEKGDIPEGYSVSREKKERFSLILESASTNQTSMYLCASSDLGQNTEAFFGQGTRLTVV.

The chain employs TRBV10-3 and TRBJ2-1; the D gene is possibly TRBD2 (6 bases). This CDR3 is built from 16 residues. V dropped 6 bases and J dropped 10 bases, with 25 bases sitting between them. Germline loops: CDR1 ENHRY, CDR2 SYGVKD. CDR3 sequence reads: CAISRLGGIETGEQFF. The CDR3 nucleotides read TGTGCCATCAGCCGACTGGGCGGGATCGAAACGGGAGAGCAGTTCTTC.

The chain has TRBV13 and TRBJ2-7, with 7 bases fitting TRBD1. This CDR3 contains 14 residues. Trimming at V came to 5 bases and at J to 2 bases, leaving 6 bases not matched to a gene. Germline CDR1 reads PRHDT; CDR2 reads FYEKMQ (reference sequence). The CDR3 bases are TGTGCCAGCAGCGTAGACAGGGTTACCTACGAGCAGTACTTC. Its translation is CASSVDRVTYEQYF.

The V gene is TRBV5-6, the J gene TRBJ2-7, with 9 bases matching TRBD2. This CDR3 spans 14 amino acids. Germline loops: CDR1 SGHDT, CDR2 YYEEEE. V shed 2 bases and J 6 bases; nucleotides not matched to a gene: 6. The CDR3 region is CASSFGSGSVEQYF. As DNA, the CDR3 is TGTGCCAGCAGCTTCGGTAGCGGGAGCGTCGAGCAGTACTTC.

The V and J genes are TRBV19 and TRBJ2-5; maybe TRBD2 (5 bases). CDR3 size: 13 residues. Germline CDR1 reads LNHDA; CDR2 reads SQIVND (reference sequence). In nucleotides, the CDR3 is TGTTCATCGGCGGGCCACGACCAAGAGACCCAGTACTTC. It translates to CSSAGHDQETQYF.

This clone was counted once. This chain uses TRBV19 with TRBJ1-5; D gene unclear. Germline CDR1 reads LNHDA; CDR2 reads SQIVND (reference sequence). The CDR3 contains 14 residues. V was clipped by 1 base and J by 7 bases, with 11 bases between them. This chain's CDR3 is CASSIVPLRQPQHF. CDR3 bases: TGTGCCAGTAGTATAGTCCCCCTGAGACAGCCCCAGCATTTT.

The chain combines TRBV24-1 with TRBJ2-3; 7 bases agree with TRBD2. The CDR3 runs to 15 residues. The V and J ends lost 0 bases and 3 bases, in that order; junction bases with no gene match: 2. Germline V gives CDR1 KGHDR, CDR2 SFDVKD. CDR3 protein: CATSDLLAGTDTQYF. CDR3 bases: TGTGCCACCAGTGATTTGTTAGCGGGTACAGATACGCAGTATTTT.

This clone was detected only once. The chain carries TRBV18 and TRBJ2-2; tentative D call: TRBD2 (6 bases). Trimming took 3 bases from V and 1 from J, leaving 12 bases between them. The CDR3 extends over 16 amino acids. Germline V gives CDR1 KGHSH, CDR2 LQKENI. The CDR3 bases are TGTGCCAGCTCACCGAAAACGGGGGTGAACACCGGGGAGCTGTTTTTT. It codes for CASSPKTGVNTGELFF.

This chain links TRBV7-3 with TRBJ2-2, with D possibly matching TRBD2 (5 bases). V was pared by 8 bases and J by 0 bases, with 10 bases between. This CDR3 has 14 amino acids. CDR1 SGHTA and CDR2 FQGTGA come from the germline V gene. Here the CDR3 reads CASERTANTGELFF. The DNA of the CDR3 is TGTGCCAGCGAGCGGACTGCGAACACCGGGGAGCTGTTTTTT.

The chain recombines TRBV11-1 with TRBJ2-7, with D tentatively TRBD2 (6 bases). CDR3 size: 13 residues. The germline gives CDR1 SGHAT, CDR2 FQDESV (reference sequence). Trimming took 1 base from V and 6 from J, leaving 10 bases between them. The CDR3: CASSLGAEGEQYF. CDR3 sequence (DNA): TGTGCCAGCAGCTTAGGGGCGGAGGGCGAGCAGTACTTC.

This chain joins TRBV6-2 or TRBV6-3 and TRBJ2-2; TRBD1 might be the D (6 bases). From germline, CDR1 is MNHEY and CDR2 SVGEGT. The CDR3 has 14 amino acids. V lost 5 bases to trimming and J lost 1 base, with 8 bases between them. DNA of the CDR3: TGTGCCAGCAGTGGGGACATGAACACCGGGGAGCTGTTTTTT. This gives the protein CASSGDMNTGELFF.

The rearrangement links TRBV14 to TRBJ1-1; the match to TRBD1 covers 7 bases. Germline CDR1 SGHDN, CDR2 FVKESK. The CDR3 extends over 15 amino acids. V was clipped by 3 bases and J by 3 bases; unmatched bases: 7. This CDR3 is CASSQYTGTDTEAFF. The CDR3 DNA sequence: TGTGCCAGCAGCCAGTATACCGGGACAGACACTGAAGCTTTCTTT.

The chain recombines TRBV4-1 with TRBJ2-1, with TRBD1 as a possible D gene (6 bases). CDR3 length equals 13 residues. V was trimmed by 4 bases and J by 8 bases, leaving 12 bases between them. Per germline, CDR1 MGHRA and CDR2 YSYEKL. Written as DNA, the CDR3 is TGCGCCAGCAGCCCCACCGAGGGGGATGAGCAGTTCTTC. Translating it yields CASSPTEGDEQFF.

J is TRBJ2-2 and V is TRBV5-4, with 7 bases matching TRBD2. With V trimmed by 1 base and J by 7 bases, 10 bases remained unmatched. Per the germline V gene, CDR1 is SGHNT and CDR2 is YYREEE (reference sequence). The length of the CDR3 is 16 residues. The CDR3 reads CASSLSAGVVVGELFF. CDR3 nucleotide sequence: TGTGCCAGCAGCTTGTCGGCGGGAGTAGTAGTCGGGGAGCTGTTTTTT.

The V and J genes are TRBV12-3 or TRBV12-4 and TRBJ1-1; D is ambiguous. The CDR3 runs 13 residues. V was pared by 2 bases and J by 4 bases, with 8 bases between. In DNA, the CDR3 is TGTGCCAGCAGTTTAAAGGGAGGCACTGAAGCTTTCTTT. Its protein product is CASSLKGGTEAFF.

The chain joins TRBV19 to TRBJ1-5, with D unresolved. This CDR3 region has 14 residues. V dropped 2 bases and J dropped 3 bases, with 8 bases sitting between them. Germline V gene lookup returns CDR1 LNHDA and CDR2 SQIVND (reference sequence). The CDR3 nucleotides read TGTGCCAGTAGTATATGGCGGGCCAATCAGCCCCAGCATTTT. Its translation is CASSIWRANQPQHF.

The CDR3 is CATQPYPGSTAGKPEAFF. Here the CDR3 DNA reads TGTGCCACCCAACCTTACCCCGGCTCAACTGCAGGGAAACCTGAAGCTTTCTTT. The rearrangement uses TRBV11-2 and TRBJ1-1; tentatively, D is TRBD1 (5 bases). This CDR3 is built from 18 residues. The V gene's germline CDR1 is SGHAT and CDR2 FQNNGV. The V end lost 10 bases, the J end lost 6 bases, and 33 bases lay between the germline ends.

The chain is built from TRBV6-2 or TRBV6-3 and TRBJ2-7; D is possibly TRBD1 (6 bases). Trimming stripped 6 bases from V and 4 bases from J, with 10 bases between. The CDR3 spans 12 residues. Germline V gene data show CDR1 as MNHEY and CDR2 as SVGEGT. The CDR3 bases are TGTGCCAGCAGCGCAAGGGGGTACGAGCAGTACTTC. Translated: CASSARGYEQYF.

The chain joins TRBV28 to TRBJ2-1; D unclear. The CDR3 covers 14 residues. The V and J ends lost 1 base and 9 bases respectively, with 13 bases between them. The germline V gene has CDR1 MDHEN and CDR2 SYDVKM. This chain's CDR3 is CASSLLVALGEQFF. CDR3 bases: TGTGCCAGCAGTTTATTGGTAGCACTCGGTGAGCAGTTCTTC.